Listed below are T cell receptor beta chains from one sample, sequenced in a study of T cells in tumors and immune-related adverse events. Assay: immunoSEQ multiplex PCR; the TCRdb copy retains only in-frame clones and omits some. The table records roughly 10,000 clones, around 92% of them present only once. The sample consisted of lymph node tissue, taken from a patient treated with anti-PD-1 therapy. The origin of the receptors is a female donor with metastatic renal cell carcinoma. CDR3s include the opening cysteine and the closing phenylalanine or tryptophan. Each record gives: clone size, J gene, V gene, D gene, CDR3 DNA, CDR3 protein. D genes are given only for firm matches. Rows may omit the clone size; those that give it use once, few, many or a size class.

abundance: -
j_gene: TRBJ2-5
v_gene: TRBV7-6
d_gene: -
CDR3nt: TGTGCCAGCAGCTTAGCTCGGGGCCAAGAGACCCAGTACTTC
CDR3aa: CASSLARGQETQYF

abundance: -
j_gene: TRBJ2-7
v_gene: TRBV7-6
d_gene: -
CDR3nt: TGTGCCAGCAGCCCCCAGAGGGGAGCTTACGAGCAGTACTTC
CDR3aa: CASSPQRGAYEQYF

abundance: -
j_gene: TRBJ2-7
v_gene: TRBV11-2
d_gene: TRBD1
CDR3nt: TGTGCCAGCAGCTTCCCGACAGGGAACGAGCAGTACTTC
CDR3aa: CASSFPTGNEQYF

abundance: -
j_gene: TRBJ2-7
v_gene: TRBV5-4
d_gene: -
CDR3nt: TGTGCCAGCAGCGGCTCCACTAGTCTTCTATACGAGCAGTACTTC
CDR3aa: CASSGSTSLLYEQYF

abundance: -
j_gene: TRBJ1-2
v_gene: TRBV10-3
d_gene: -
CDR3nt: TGTGCCATCAGTGAGTCTACAGATGGGCGCTATGGCTACACCTTC
CDR3aa: CAISESTDGRYGYTF

abundance: -
j_gene: TRBJ2-1
v_gene: TRBV5-4
d_gene: TRBD1
CDR3nt: TGTGCCAGCAGCCCCCCAGGGGGCGCTTCGGGTAATGAGCAGTTCTTC
CDR3aa: CASSPPGGASGNEQFF

abundance: few
j_gene: TRBJ2-7
v_gene: TRBV2
d_gene: TRBD2
CDR3nt: TGTGCCAGCAAACGGACTAGCGGGGGGGCTTACGAGCAGTACTTC
CDR3aa: CASKRTSGGAYEQYF

abundance: -
j_gene: TRBJ2-3
v_gene: TRBV6-1
d_gene: TRBD1
CDR3nt: TGTGCCAGCAACCTAGGGGGCAACACAGATACGCAGTATTTT
CDR3aa: CASNLGGNTDTQYF

abundance: -
j_gene: TRBJ1-1
v_gene: TRBV28
d_gene: -
CDR3nt: TGTGCCAGCAGTGGACAGCAGACTTCTTACACTGAAGCTTTCTTT
CDR3aa: CASSGQQTSYTEAFF

abundance: -
j_gene: TRBJ2-7
v_gene: TRBV27
d_gene: TRBD2
CDR3nt: TGTGCCAGCAGTCCTCCACTAGCGGACAAACCCTACGAGCAGTACTTC
CDR3aa: CASSPPLADKPYEQYF

abundance: -
j_gene: TRBJ1-1
v_gene: TRBV21-1
d_gene: -
CDR3nt: TGTGCCAGCAGCAAAGGGAAGGTTCTGGAAGCTTTCTTT
CDR3aa: CASSKGKVLEAFF

abundance: -
j_gene: TRBJ2-7
v_gene: TRBV6-5
d_gene: -
CDR3nt: TGTGCCAGCTGTTCGACGATGGACACCGGCTACGAGCAGTACTTC
CDR3aa: CASCSTMDTGYEQYF

abundance: -
j_gene: TRBJ2-1
v_gene: TRBV4-2
d_gene: TRBD2
CDR3nt: TGTGCCAGCAGCCCGGGACTAGCGGGAGCGGGTCATGAGCAGTTCTTC
CDR3aa: CASSPGLAGAGHEQFF

abundance: -
j_gene: TRBJ1-5
v_gene: TRBV9
d_gene: -
CDR3nt: TGTGCCAGCAGCGTAGAGGGTCCAGGGTATAGCAATCAGCCCCAGCATTTT
CDR3aa: CASSVEGPGYSNQPQHF

abundance: -
j_gene: TRBJ2-1
v_gene: TRBV2
d_gene: -
CDR3nt: TGTGCCAGCAGTGACTTCTACAATGAGCAGTTCTTC
CDR3aa: CASSDFYNEQFF

abundance: -
j_gene: TRBJ1-2
v_gene: TRBV10-3
d_gene: -
CDR3nt: TGTGCCATCAGTGAGTCGGGCAGCCTCTGGGGCTACACCTTC
CDR3aa: CAISESGSLWGYTF

abundance: -
j_gene: TRBJ2-5
v_gene: TRBV19
d_gene: TRBD2
CDR3nt: TGTGCCAGCACTAGCGGGGGACGGGGGGAGACCCAGTACTTC
CDR3aa: CASTSGGRGETQYF

abundance: -
j_gene: TRBJ2-6
v_gene: TRBV30
d_gene: TRBD1
CDR3nt: TGTGCCTGGGGACAGGGCTCTGGGGCCAACGTCCTGACTTTC
CDR3aa: CAWGQGSGANVLTF

abundance: once
j_gene: TRBJ2-1
v_gene: TRBV11-2
d_gene: -
CDR3nt: TGTGCCAGCAGCTCCCGGGTCTCCTACAATGAGCAGTTCTTC
CDR3aa: CASSSRVSYNEQFF

abundance: -
j_gene: TRBJ2-7
v_gene: TRBV2
d_gene: -
CDR3nt: TGTGCCAGCATGGGAGCCTACGAGCAGTACTTC
CDR3aa: CASMGAYEQYF

abundance: -
j_gene: TRBJ1-1
v_gene: TRBV6-1
d_gene: -
CDR3nt: TGTGCCAGCAGGGGTGTAAGGGGGGACACTGAAGCTTTCTTT
CDR3aa: CASRGVRGDTEAFF

abundance: -
j_gene: TRBJ2-1
v_gene: TRBV19
d_gene: TRBD2
CDR3nt: TGTGCCAGTAGTATTAGAACTAGCGGGAGTCAGTTCTTC
CDR3aa: CASSIRTSGSQFF

abundance: -
j_gene: TRBJ2-1
v_gene: TRBV21-1
d_gene: -
CDR3nt: TGTGCCAGCAGCAATTCCCGACAGGGACCAAACAACAATGAGCAGTTCTTC
CDR3aa: CASSNSRQGPNNNEQFF

abundance: -
j_gene: TRBJ1-1
v_gene: TRBV5-6
d_gene: -
CDR3nt: TGTGCCAGCAGCTTGGTGGGGGCGAGGGGCACTGAAGCTTTCTTT
CDR3aa: CASSLVGARGTEAFF

abundance: -
j_gene: TRBJ1-6
v_gene: TRBV19
d_gene: -
CDR3nt: TGTGCCACGCAGGGAAGCTCCTATAATTCACCCCTCCACTTT
CDR3aa: CATQGSSYNSPLHF

abundance: -
j_gene: TRBJ2-3
v_gene: TRBV5-8
d_gene: TRBD1
CDR3nt: TGTGCCAGCAGCTTGACAGGGGGGCACACAGATACGCAGTATTTT
CDR3aa: CASSLTGGHTDTQYF

abundance: -
j_gene: TRBJ2-5
v_gene: TRBV5-6
d_gene: TRBD2
CDR3nt: TGTGCCAGCAGGATAGCGGGAGGGCTTGGGGAGACCCAGTACTTC
CDR3aa: CASRIAGGLGETQYF

abundance: once
j_gene: TRBJ1-1
v_gene: TRBV5-1
d_gene: TRBD1
CDR3nt: TGCGCCAGCAGCTTGGACAGGGGCACTGAAGCTTTCTTT
CDR3aa: CASSLDRGTEAFF

abundance: -
j_gene: TRBJ2-5
v_gene: TRBV25-1
d_gene: -
CDR3nt: TGTGCCAGCAGTGAACAGGGTTTTCAAGAGACCCAGTACTTC
CDR3aa: CASSEQGFQETQYF

abundance: -
j_gene: TRBJ2-5
v_gene: TRBV5-1
d_gene: -
CDR3nt: TGCGCCAGCAGCTTAGGGGAAGAGGAGACCCAGTACTTC
CDR3aa: CASSLGEEETQYF

abundance: -
j_gene: TRBJ2-7
v_gene: TRBV5-8
d_gene: -
CDR3nt: TGTGCCAGCGGACAGAGTTACTACGAGCAGTACTTC
CDR3aa: CASGQSYYEQYF

abundance: -
j_gene: TRBJ2-2
v_gene: TRBV4-3
d_gene: TRBD1
CDR3nt: TGCGCCAGCAGCCAGACAGGGGGGCGTTGGAACACCGGGGAGCTGTTTTTT
CDR3aa: CASSQTGGRWNTGELFF

abundance: -
j_gene: TRBJ1-1
v_gene: TRBV18
d_gene: -
CDR3nt: TGTGCCAGCTCACCAAATACCGGGCAATTGAACACTGAAGCTTTCTTT
CDR3aa: CASSPNTGQLNTEAFF

abundance: -
j_gene: TRBJ2-5
v_gene: TRBV10-3
d_gene: -
CDR3nt: TGTGCCATCACAGACTCGCCGCGGGAGACCCAGTACTTC
CDR3aa: CAITDSPRETQYF

abundance: -
j_gene: TRBJ1-2
v_gene: TRBV4-1
d_gene: -
CDR3nt: TGCGCCAGCGGAGAAGGGGACATAACTAACTATGGCTACACCTTC
CDR3aa: CASGEGDITNYGYTF

abundance: -
j_gene: TRBJ2-7
v_gene: TRBV4-3
d_gene: TRBD2
CDR3nt: TGCGCCAGCAGCACTATAGCGGGGGCGGGGGAGCAGTACTTC
CDR3aa: CASSTIAGAGEQYF

abundance: -
j_gene: TRBJ1-2
v_gene: TRBV6-6
d_gene: TRBD1
CDR3nt: TGTGCCAGCACCTTAGGACAGGGGTACTATGGCTACACCTTC
CDR3aa: CASTLGQGYYGYTF

abundance: few
j_gene: TRBJ2-7
v_gene: TRBV7-2
d_gene: -
CDR3nt: TGTGCCAGCAGCTTAGACCTGGTCAGAGCCTACGAGCAGTACTTC
CDR3aa: CASSLDLVRAYEQYF

abundance: -
j_gene: TRBJ1-1
v_gene: TRBV6-1
d_gene: TRBD1
CDR3nt: TGTGCCAGCAGTGAAAAGGGGGCGGGGAACACTGAAGCTTTCTTT
CDR3aa: CASSEKGAGNTEAFF

abundance: -
j_gene: TRBJ2-7
v_gene: TRBV11-2
d_gene: TRBD1
CDR3nt: TGTGCCAGCAGCTTGGGACAGGGAGGCTACGAGCAGTACTTC
CDR3aa: CASSLGQGGYEQYF

abundance: -
j_gene: TRBJ1-5
v_gene: TRBV12-5
d_gene: -
CDR3nt: TGTGCTAGTGGTTTGGACAATCAGCCCCAGCATTTT
CDR3aa: CASGLDNQPQHF

abundance: -
j_gene: TRBJ2-1
v_gene: TRBV4-3
d_gene: -
CDR3nt: TGCGCCAGCAGCCAAGACAGGGTATCAATAAATGAGCAGTTCTTC
CDR3aa: CASSQDRVSINEQFF

abundance: few
j_gene: TRBJ1-1
v_gene: TRBV7-9
d_gene: -
CDR3nt: TGTGCCAGCAGCTCCCCCGCACAGCTGAACACTGAAGCTTTCTTT
CDR3aa: CASSSPAQLNTEAFF

abundance: -
j_gene: TRBJ1-2
v_gene: TRBV18
d_gene: TRBD1
CDR3nt: TGTGCCAGCTCACCCCAGGCGGGACAGGGGCTTCTCTATGGCTACACCTTC
CDR3aa: CASSPQAGQGLLYGYTF

abundance: -
j_gene: TRBJ2-2
v_gene: TRBV7-9
d_gene: -
CDR3nt: TGTGCCAGCAGCTTGGCCGGGATAGGGGGCACCGGGGAGCTGTTTTTT
CDR3aa: CASSLAGIGGTGELFF

abundance: -
j_gene: TRBJ1-4
v_gene: TRBV30
d_gene: -
CDR3nt: TGTGCCTGGAGTATGGGGGGAACACGTCAAAAACTGTTTTTT
CDR3aa: CAWSMGGTRQKLFF

abundance: -
j_gene: TRBJ2-7
v_gene: TRBV7-8
d_gene: -
CDR3nt: TGTGCCAGCAGCTTGGGGAGCGGGCCTTACGAGCAGTACTTC
CDR3aa: CASSLGSGPYEQYF

abundance: -
j_gene: TRBJ2-7
v_gene: TRBV5-4
d_gene: TRBD2
CDR3nt: TGTGCCAGCAGTCCATCGGGGGGGCCTGGCGAGCAGTACTTC
CDR3aa: CASSPSGGPGEQYF

abundance: -
j_gene: TRBJ1-2
v_gene: TRBV6-6
d_gene: -
CDR3nt: TGTGCCGCCAAAGGGGCCTATGGCTACACCTTC
CDR3aa: CAAKGAYGYTF

abundance: -
j_gene: TRBJ2-3
v_gene: TRBV19
d_gene: -
CDR3nt: TGTGCCAGTAGTATGAGGTCGGCAGTAAGCACAGATACGCAGTATTTT
CDR3aa: CASSMRSAVSTDTQYF

abundance: -
j_gene: TRBJ2-1
v_gene: TRBV19
d_gene: -
CDR3nt: TGTGCCAGTAGTATGGGGTTGGGGCCTACAGATGAGCAGTTCTTC
CDR3aa: CASSMGLGPTDEQFF

abundance: -
j_gene: TRBJ1-5
v_gene: TRBV7-8
d_gene: -
CDR3nt: TGTGCCAGCAGCTTACTGGGGGCGACGCTCAATCAGCCCCAGCATTTT
CDR3aa: CASSLLGATLNQPQHF

abundance: -
j_gene: TRBJ2-3
v_gene: TRBV5-1
d_gene: -
CDR3nt: TGCGCCAGCAGCTTGGGGACAGGCACAGATACGCAGTATTTT
CDR3aa: CASSLGTGTDTQYF

abundance: -
j_gene: TRBJ1-5
v_gene: TRBV10-3
d_gene: -
CDR3nt: TGTGCCATCAGTGAGTCAAAAGGGGAACCTTATCAGCCCCAGCATTTT
CDR3aa: CAISESKGEPYQPQHF

abundance: -
j_gene: TRBJ2-4
v_gene: TRBV19
d_gene: -
CDR3nt: TGTGCCACCGACCGAGGCCCCGGGACTCCGAGGTGGGGTGTCAAAAACATTCAGTACTTC
CDR3aa: CATDRGPGTPRWGVKNIQYF